This entry lists 14 T cell receptor beta chains sequenced from one sample in a study of shared clonotypes between healthy human individuals. The table came from immunoSEQ multiplex PCR; TCRdb's copy has only in-frame clones and leaves some out. The sample shows hundreds of thousands of clones, 90% to 97% of them seen only once. Naive CD8 cells lacked CD45RO and underwent positive selection for CCR7, leaving out terminally differentiated effector memory CD45RA+ cells. Sequencing was performed on naive CD8+ T cells sorted from blood. The receptor set was obtained from a woman under 40 in good health.

The chain combines TRBV15 with TRBJ1-2; 7 bases are shared with TRBD1. Germline V gene data show CDR1 as LNHNV and CDR2 as YYDKDF (reference sequence). This CDR3 region has 16 residues. Germline trimming cut 3 bases from V and 3 bases from J; bases unmatched to any gene: 10. The CDR3 is CATSREWTGGYYGYTF. CDR3 in DNA: TGTGCCACCAGCAGGGAGTGGACAGGTGGATACTATGGCTACACCTTC. Based on the CDR3 plus reference TRBV15 and TRBJ1-2, the full variable domain is DAMVIQNPRYQVTQFGKPVTLSCSQTLNHNVMYWYQQKSSQAPKLLFHYYDKDFNNEADTPDNFQSRRPNTSFCFLDIRSPGLGDTAMYLCATSREWTGGYYGYTFGSGTRLTVV.

The genes are TRBV7-9 and TRBJ1-2; D is perhaps TRBD1 (6 bases). Germline lookup yields CDR1 SEHNR and CDR2 FQNEAQ (reference sequence). This CDR3 spans 13 amino acids. The V and J ends lost 5 bases and 7 bases respectively, with 14 bases between them. CDR3 sequence reads: CASSPGQRAGYTF. The CDR3 DNA is TGTGCCAGCAGCCCCGGACAGAGGGCTGGCTACACCTTC.

V and J are TRBV9 and TRBJ2-1; tentatively, D is TRBD1 (6 bases). Deletions cut 0 bases from V and 1 base from J, with 8 bases between. The CDR3 runs to 15 residues. Germline values: CDR1 SGDLS, CDR2 YYNGEE. CDR3 protein: CASSVGGPSYNEQFF. For the CDR3, the DNA is TGTGCCAGCAGCGTAGGGGGGCCATCCTACAATGAGCAGTTCTTC.

The V gene is TRBV28, the J gene TRBJ2-3, with unresolved D. The CDR3 has 15 residues. The germline V and J ends were trimmed by 3 bases and 3 bases, with 13 bases remaining between them. Germline assignment: CDR1 MDHEN and CDR2 SYDVKM. CDR3 region: CASSFLNGGTDTQYF. The CDR3 DNA reads as TGTGCCAGCAGTTTTCTTAACGGTGGTACAGATACGCAGTATTTT.

This chain connects TRBV5-1 to TRBJ2-5, with a tentative D call TRBD2 (5 bases). V was cut by 0 bases and J by 11 bases, with 14 bases left in between. The germline V gene has CDR1 SGHRS and CDR2 YFSETQ. The CDR3 has 13 amino acids. The CDR3 DNA reads as TGCGCCAGCAGCTTGGAGCGAGGCTGGGAGCAGTACTTC. It translates to CASSLERGWEQYF. Combining the CDR3 with reference TRBV5-1 and TRBJ2-5 gives the whole variable domain KAGVTQTPRYLIKTRGQQVTLSCSPISGHRSVSWYQQTPGQGLQFLFEYFSETQRNKGNFPGRFSGRQFSNSRSEMNVSTLELGDSALYLCASSLERGWEQYFGPGTRLLVL.

Comment on this clone: The same CDR3 can be traced to other DNA sequences in this sample. The CDR3 loop is CASSSGQGGNEQFF. The CDR3 DNA reads as TGTGCCAGCAGTTCCGGACAGGGAGGCAATGAGCAGTTCTTC. The rearrangement joins TRBV9 to TRBJ2-1; 8 bases are shared with TRBD1. The V gene end was trimmed by 5 bases and the J gene end by 6 bases; junction bases not matched to a gene: 7. The CDR3 contains 14 residues. The germline V gene has CDR1 SGDLS and CDR2 YYNGEE.

Points on this clone: Other DNA sequences of this sample code for an identical CDR3. CDR3 protein: CASSLSGELFF. The CDR3 nucleotides are TGTGCCAGCAGTTTATCAGGGGAGCTGTTTTTT. The chain has TRBV27 and TRBJ2-2; no firm D call. Germline CDR1 and CDR2: MNHEY and SMNVEV (reference sequence). The CDR3 has 11 amino acids. V shed 0 bases and J shed 8 bases, with 1 base lying between them.

The chain couples TRBV11-3 to TRBJ2-1; 11 bases are a match to TRBD2. After removal of 1 base from V and 4 bases from J, the junction contained 3 bases not matched to a gene. CDR1 and CDR2 from the germline V gene are SGHNT and YENEEA. The CDR3 is made up of 16 amino acids. The CDR3 spells CASSLATSGSYNEQFF. DNA of the CDR3: TGTGCCAGCAGCTTAGCTACTAGCGGGAGTTACAATGAGCAGTTCTTC.

This chain uses TRBV6-1 with TRBJ2-4; D ambiguous. Trimming removed 2 bases from V and 6 bases from J, with 14 bases in between. Germline-derived CDR1 and CDR2 are MNHNS and SASEGT. The CDR3 covers 15 residues. The CDR3 DNA sequence: TGTGCCAGCAGTGAAACTAAGGGCTTGGGAAACATTCAGTACTTC. Its protein is CASSETKGLGNIQYF.

This chain connects TRBV13 to TRBJ2-7, with 7 bases aligning to TRBD2. V lost 6 bases to trimming and J lost 1 base; unmatched junction nucleotides: 9. CDR3 length: 15 amino acids. CDR1 PRHDT and CDR2 FYEKMQ come from the germline V gene (reference sequence). In DNA form, the CDR3 reads TGTGCCAGCAGTAGAAGGGGAGCGGGGTCCTACGAGCAGTACTTC. The encoded protein is CASSRRGAGSYEQYF.

The chain links TRBV2 to TRBJ2-1, with TRBD2 identical over 7 bases. Losses at the gene ends were 0 bases for V and 7 bases for J; bases not matched to a gene: 9. This CDR3 is 16 amino acids long. CDR1 and CDR2 (germline): SNHLY, FYNNEI. CDR3 residues: CASSEALPLARNEQFF. CDR3 sequence (DNA): TGTGCCAGCAGTGAAGCGCTTCCACTAGCGAGGAATGAGCAGTTCTTC.

The chain joins TRBV27 to TRBJ2-2; 10 nucleotides align to TRBD2. Germline CDR1 is MNHEY and CDR2 is SMNVEV (reference sequence). With V trimmed by 5 bases and J by 6 bases, 6 bases remained unmatched. The CDR3 consists of 15 residues. DNA of the CDR3: TGTGCCAGCAGTATTCACGGGACTAGCGCCGGGGAGCTGTTTTTT. Residues: CASSIHGTSAGELFF.

This chain joins TRBV6-1 and TRBJ2-3; 7 nucleotides line up with TRBD2. In germline, CDR1 is MNHNS, CDR2 SASEGT. The CDR3 length is 16 residues. The ends lost 1 base at V and 3 bases at J; junction bases unmatched: 7. The CDR3 here is CASSEGGREGTDTQYF. The CDR3 DNA reads TGTGCCAGCAGTGAAGGGGGGAGGGAAGGAACAGATACGCAGTATTTT.

This clone was seen only a few times. This CDR3 fails to terminate in the conserved phenylalanine or tryptophan, so it likely reflects a read error. The DNA is omitted, as the CDR3 cannot be located on it reliably, and the CDR3 follows TCRdb's listing. The chain is built from TRBV28 and TRBJ2-7. Germline values: CDR1 MDHEN, CDR2 SYDVKM. The CDR3 is 9 residues long, counting both termini. The CDR3 reads CASSPNRLL.